The present TCR beta chain was sequenced within a study of Tregs in tolerant kidney transplant recipients. General study results and limits: Biological reproducibility was not directly addressed, but technical replication error appeared minimal. Antigen-driven expansion was suggested because donor-specific Tregs expanded more than all Tregs in tolerant patients. Findings come from small patient numbers and require larger validation.

The nonmyeloablative bone marrow transplants came from related graft donors, with transient mixed chimerism. CD4+CD25+CD127- Tregs, CD4+CD25- non-Tregs, CD4 and CD8 cells were sorted. Data came from immunoSEQ multiplex PCR; TCRdb stores just in-frame clones and leaves some out. The data show around 64,000 clones, about 90% seen once. As to this clone: The antigen is undetermined.

The CDR3 extends over 12 amino acids. The ends were cut back, 2 bases at V and 8 bases at J, with 8 bases in the middle. The V gene's germline CDR1 is SGHTA and CDR2 FQGNSA. The chain joins TRBV7-2 to TRBJ2-3; D may be TRBD2 (6 bases). Here the sequenced sample was CD4+ T cells from blood (PBMCs), taken 6 months after the transplant. The sequence derives from a human patient who received a combined kidney and bone marrow transplant. Some T cells may have originated in the graft donor. CDR3 sequence: CASSLLGGTQYF. The CDR3, as DNA: TGTGCCAGCAGCTTATTGGGAGGTACGCAGTATTTT.